This T cell receptor (beta chain) was identified in a study of blood T cell repertoires in COVID-19. There are 16 residues in the CDR3. The ends lost 2 bases at V and 6 bases at J; junction bases unmatched: 8. Per germline, CDR1 MGHRA and CDR2 YSYEKL. Authors' methods: By means of reference gene primer amplification, nucleated cell counts were estimated. Profiled with immunoSEQ multiplex PCR; TCRdb holds only in-frame clones, not every one. V, J and clone size are those of that table, while D and trimming were read from the DNA. The table shows roughly 100,000 clones, with 65% to 90% occurring only once. This clone was seen a single time.

The TCR originated in a man over 45 with acute or convalescent COVID-19. The V and J genes are TRBV4-1 and TRBJ2-3; 10 positions match TRBD2. Sequencing was done on a sample of peripheral blood. CDR3 nucleotide sequence: TGCGCCAGCAGCCAAAGATCTAGCGGGAGAGGGGATACGCAGTATTTT. It specifies CASSQRSSGRGDTQYF.